The 20 T cell receptor beta chains presented below share a single source sample, sequenced in a study of Ad26.COV2.S vaccination and SARS-CoV-2 variants. Indicated treatment: about 20 received Ad26.COV2.S at low or high dose, single or two shots; about 5 received placebo; per-sample allocation not given. The investigators took samples on day 63 after the first vaccine or placebo injection. Produced via immunoSEQ multiplex PCR; TCRdb's table is partial and in-frame only. The data hold nearly 400,000 clones, with about 89% observed a single time. The sequences come from peripheral blood, collected in a trial of Ad26.COV2.S vaccine versus placebo. These receptor sequences come from a person between 18 and 59 years old who received the Ad26.COV2.S COVID-19 vaccine or a placebo.

The J gene is TRBJ2-1, the V gene TRBV12-3 or TRBV12-4; D is possibly TRBD2 (6 bases). V was cut by 5 bases and J by 10 bases, with 15 bases left in between. The CDR3 contains 13 residues. CDR3 nucleotide sequence: TGTGCCAGCAGTCCGGCTGCGGGAAGCGAGCAGTTCTTC. Translation gives CASSPAAGSEQFF.

The chain joins TRBV7-2 to TRBJ2-7; TRBD2 is a possible D gene (6 bases). Germline loops: CDR1 SGHTA, CDR2 FQGNSA. The CDR3 is made up of 15 amino acids. Trimming left V 5 bases short and J 2 bases short, with 16 bases between. The CDR3, as DNA: TGTGCCAGCAGCCTCTCGGGACTGGTGGCCTACGAGCAGTACTTC. Its protein is CASSLSGLVAYEQYF.

V is TRBV9 and J is TRBJ2-7, with no clear D. The V end was cut by 0 bases, the J end by 1 base, with 5 bases between. Germline-derived CDR1 and CDR2 are SGDLS and YYNGEE. The CDR3 contains 13 residues. The CDR3 here is CASSVGHSYEQYF. The CDR3, as DNA: TGTGCCAGCAGCGTAGGACATTCCTACGAGCAGTACTTC.

The CDR3 DNA reads TGTGCCAGCAGCCTTAGCGGGGGGGAAGAGACCCAGTACTTC. As protein: CASSLSGGEETQYF. The V and J genes are TRBV7-8 and TRBJ2-5; 11 bases agree with TRBD2. CDR3 length: 14 residues. The V gene end was trimmed by 5 bases and the J gene end by 3 bases; junction bases not matched to a gene: 2. Looked up from germline, CDR1 is SGHVS and CDR2 is FQNEAQ.

The table lists this clone with a few counts. The chain combines TRBV3-1 (or the pseudogene TRBV3-2) with TRBJ2-7; 7 bases map to TRBD2. The CDR3 contains 16 residues. The germline CDR1 and CDR2 sequences are LGHDT and YNNKEL (reference sequence). J was trimmed by 0 bases and V by 0 bases; bases with no gene match: 5. CDR3 sequence reads: CASSQDRLAVSYEQYF. The CDR3 DNA sequence: TGTGCCAGCAGCCAAGATAGGCTAGCGGTCTCCTACGAGCAGTACTTC.

This clone appeared once. V gene TRBV6-5 combines with J gene TRBJ2-7, with D possibly being TRBD2 (6 bases). Between the trimmed V and J ends, which lost 8 bases and 2 bases, there was a span of 10 bases. This CDR3 region has 12 residues. CDR1 MNHEY and CDR2 SVGAGI come from the germline V gene. This chain's CDR3 is CASSGGTYEQYF. The CDR3 DNA is TGTGCCAGCTCGGGCGGGACCTACGAGCAGTACTTC.

J is TRBJ2-7 and V is TRBV4-1; 8 positions match TRBD1. Germline assignment: CDR1 MGHRA and CDR2 YSYEKL. The CDR3 spans 16 residues. V shed 6 bases and J 2 bases; nucleotides not matched to a gene: 12. CDR3 nucleotides: TGCGCCAGCAGTCCCGATCGGACAGGGCTGACCTACGAGCAGTACTTC. It specifies CASSPDRTGLTYEQYF.

This chain connects TRBV5-1 to TRBJ2-3; 7 nucleotides align to TRBD1. The CDR3 loop spans 14 amino acids. Trimming cost V 2 bases and J 4 bases; bases outside gene matches: 4. Germline CDR1 SGHRS, CDR2 YFSETQ. In DNA form, the CDR3 reads TGCGCCAGCAGCTTCGGGCAGGGGGCAGATACGCAGTATTTT. Translating it yields CASSFGQGADTQYF.

This clone has ten or more counts. This chain joins TRBV14 and TRBJ2-7; D is unresolved. The germline V gene has CDR1 SGHDN and CDR2 FVKESK. The ends were cut back, 3 bases at V and 0 bases at J, with 6 bases in the middle. The length of the CDR3 is 13 residues. This CDR3 is CASSHVSSYEQYF. The CDR3 nucleotides are TGTGCCAGCAGCCACGTTTCCTCCTACGAGCAGTACTTC.

This clone was recorded a few times. The chain uses TRBV7-9 and TRBJ1-5; D ambiguous. V lost 1 base and J 6 bases, leaving 7 bases between the germline ends. Germline V gene data show CDR1 as SEHNR and CDR2 as FQNEAQ (reference sequence). This CDR3 spans 13 amino acids. CDR3 residues: CASSLGVGQPQHF. DNA for the CDR3: TGTGCCAGCAGCTTAGGGGTAGGTCAGCCCCAGCATTTT. The whole variable domain, remainder taken from reference TRBV7-9 and TRBJ1-5, is DTGVSQNPRHKITKRGQNVTFRCDPISEHNRLYWYRQTLGQGPEFLTYFQNEAQLEKSRLLSDRFSAERPKGSFSTLEIQRTEQGDSAMYLCASSLGVGQPQHFGDGTRLSIL.

The chain links TRBV3-1 (or the pseudogene TRBV3-2) to TRBJ1-1, with a possible D match to TRBD1 (6 bases). Trimming stripped 4 bases from V and 2 bases from J, with 11 bases between. The CDR3 spans 14 residues. CDR1 is LGHDT, CDR2 YNNKEL, per germline (reference sequence). CDR3 sequence reads: CASSRGGSNTEAFF. The CDR3 DNA sequence: TGTGCCAGCAGCCGAGGGGGTTCTAACACTGAAGCTTTCTTT.

This chain joins TRBV6-4 and TRBJ2-3; D is uncertain. Germline V gives CDR1 MRHNA, CDR2 SNTAGT. The CDR3 consists of 14 residues. Trimming shortened V by 3 bases and J by 1 base, and 8 bases separated the two germline ends. The CDR3 DNA follows: TGTGCCAGCAGTGAGGCCGGAGGCACAGATACGCAGTATTTT. Its protein is CASSEAGGTDTQYF.

The chain employs TRBV5-1 and TRBJ2-7; no definite D call. The CDR3 consists of 13 residues. The V end lost 2 bases, the J end lost 1 base, and 7 bases lay between the germline ends. Per the germline V gene, CDR1 is SGHRS and CDR2 is YFSETQ. The CDR3 DNA reads TGCGCCAGCAGCTTTATGGAGTCCTACGAGCAGTACTTC. It is translated as CASSFMESYEQYF.

This clone was counted many times. The chain carries TRBV6-5 and TRBJ1-4, with a possible D match to TRBD1 (5 bases). CDR3 length: 14 residues. Trimming pared 4 bases from V and 3 bases from J, leaving 9 bases between. Germline V gives CDR1 MNHEY, CDR2 SVGAGI. CDR3 region: CASSWGTANEKLFF. In DNA, the CDR3 is TGTGCCAGCAGTTGGGGGACGGCTAATGAAAAACTGTTTTTT.

The CDR3 DNA reads as TGTGCCAGCTCACTTCGGGACAGTGAGTCCGAACTGTTTTTT. It is translated as CASSLRDSESELFF. V is TRBV18 and J is TRBJ1-4; 7 bases map to TRBD1. In germline, CDR1 is KGHSH, CDR2 LQKENI. The V and J ends lost 4 bases and 12 bases, in that order; junction bases with no gene match: 11. This CDR3 comprises 14 residues.

The chain joins TRBV11-2 to TRBJ2-1; D gene unclear. This CDR3 is 13 amino acids long. The V and J ends lost 0 bases and 6 bases respectively, with 6 bases between them. Germline V gene lookup returns CDR1 SGHAT and CDR2 FQNNGV. Written as DNA, the CDR3 is TGTGCCAGCAGCTTAGAATGGGGCAATGAGCAGTTCTTC. It codes for CASSLEWGNEQFF.

The rearrangement links TRBV2 to TRBJ1-1, with TRBD1 matching 7 bases. Germline V CDR1 and CDR2: SNHLY, FYNNEI. V gave up 8 bases and J gave up 0 bases; unmatched junction bases: 9. The CDR3 consists of 15 residues. The CDR3 spells CASRPVDRLNTEAFF. In DNA form, the CDR3 reads TGTGCCAGCCGGCCCGTGGACAGGTTGAACACTGAAGCTTTCTTT.

The rearrangement uses TRBV28 and TRBJ2-4; D is undetermined. This CDR3 contains 14 residues. Germline-derived CDR1 and CDR2 are MDHEN and SYDVKM. The V and J ends lost 4 bases and 9 bases respectively, with 16 bases between them. As DNA, the CDR3 is TGTGCCAGCAGTTCCCCGGCGGATCGAGGCATTCAGTACTTC. As protein: CASSSPADRGIQYF.

The chain uses TRBV6-5 and TRBJ2-3, with TRBD2 matching over 8 bases. V lost 6 bases, J lost 0 bases, and 5 bases stayed unmatched. The CDR3 loop spans 15 amino acids. In germline, CDR1 is MNHEY, CDR2 SVGAGI. CDR3: CASSSSGASTDTQYF. The CDR3 DNA is TGTGCCAGCAGCAGTAGCGGGGCTAGCACAGATACGCAGTATTTT.

The chain combines TRBV5-4 with TRBJ1-2, with D tentatively TRBD1 (5 bases). This CDR3 contains 15 residues. Per germline, CDR1 SGHNT and CDR2 YYREEE (reference sequence). V lost 4 bases and J lost 3, with 16 bases in between. The CDR3, as DNA: TGTGCCAGCAGCCCCGACAGCGTTAATCACTATGGCTACACCTTC. It specifies CASSPDSVNHYGYTF.